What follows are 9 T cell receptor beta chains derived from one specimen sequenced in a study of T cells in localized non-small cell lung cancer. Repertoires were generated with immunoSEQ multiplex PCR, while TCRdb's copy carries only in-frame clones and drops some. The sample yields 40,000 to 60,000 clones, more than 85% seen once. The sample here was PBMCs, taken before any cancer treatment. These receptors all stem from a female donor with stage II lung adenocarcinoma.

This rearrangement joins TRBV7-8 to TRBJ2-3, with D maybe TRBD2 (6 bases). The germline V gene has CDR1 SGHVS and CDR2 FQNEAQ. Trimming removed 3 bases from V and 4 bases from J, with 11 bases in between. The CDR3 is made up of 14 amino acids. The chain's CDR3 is CASSLTGTADTQYF. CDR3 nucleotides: TGTGCCAGCAGCTTGACCGGGACTGCAGATACGCAGTATTTT.

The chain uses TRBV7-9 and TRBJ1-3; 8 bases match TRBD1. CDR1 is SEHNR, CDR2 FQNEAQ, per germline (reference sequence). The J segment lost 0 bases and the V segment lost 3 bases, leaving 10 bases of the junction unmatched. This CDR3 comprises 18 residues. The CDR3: CASSLGAGGTLSGNTIYF. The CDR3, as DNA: TGTGCCAGCAGCTTGGGGGCAGGGGGCACACTCTCTGGAAACACCATATATTTT.

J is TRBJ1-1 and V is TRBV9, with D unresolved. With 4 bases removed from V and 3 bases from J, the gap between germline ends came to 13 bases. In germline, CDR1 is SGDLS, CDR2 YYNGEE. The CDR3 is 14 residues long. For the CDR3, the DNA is TGTGCCAGCAGCATAGCCCCCAAGGACACTGAAGCTTTCTTT. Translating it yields CASSIAPKDTEAFF.

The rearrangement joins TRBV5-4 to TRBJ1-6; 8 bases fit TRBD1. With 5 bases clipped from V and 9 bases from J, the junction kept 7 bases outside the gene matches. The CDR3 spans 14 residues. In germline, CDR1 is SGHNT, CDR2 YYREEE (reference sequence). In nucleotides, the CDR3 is TGTGCCAGCAGTTTTGGACAGGGTACTTCACCCCTCCACTTT. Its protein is CASSFGQGTSPLHF.

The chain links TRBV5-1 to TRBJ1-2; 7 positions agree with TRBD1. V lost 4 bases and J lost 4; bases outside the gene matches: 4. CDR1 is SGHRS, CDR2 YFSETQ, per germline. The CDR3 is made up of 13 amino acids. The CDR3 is CASSLTGSYGYTF. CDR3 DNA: TGCGCCAGCAGCCTGACAGGGTCCTATGGCTACACCTTC.

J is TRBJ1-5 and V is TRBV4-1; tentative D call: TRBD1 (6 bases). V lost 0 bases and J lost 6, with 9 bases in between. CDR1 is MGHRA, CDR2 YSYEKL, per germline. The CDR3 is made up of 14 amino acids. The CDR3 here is CASSQEGGRQPQHF. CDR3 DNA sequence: TGCGCCAGCAGCCAAGAAGGGGGTCGTCAGCCCCAGCATTTT.

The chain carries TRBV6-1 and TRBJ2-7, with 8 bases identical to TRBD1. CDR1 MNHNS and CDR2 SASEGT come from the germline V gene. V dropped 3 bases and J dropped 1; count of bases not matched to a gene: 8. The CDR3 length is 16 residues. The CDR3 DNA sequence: TGTGCCAGCAGTGATCGGGGCCAGGGGGCTTCCTACGAGCAGTACTTC. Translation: CASSDRGQGASYEQYF.

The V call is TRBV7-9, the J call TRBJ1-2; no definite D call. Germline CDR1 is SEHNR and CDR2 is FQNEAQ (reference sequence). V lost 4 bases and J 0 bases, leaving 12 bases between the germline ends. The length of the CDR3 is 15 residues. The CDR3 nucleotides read TGTGCCAGCAGCTCCTTAGGTCAGTCTAACTATGGCTACACCTTC. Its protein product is CASSSLGQSNYGYTF.

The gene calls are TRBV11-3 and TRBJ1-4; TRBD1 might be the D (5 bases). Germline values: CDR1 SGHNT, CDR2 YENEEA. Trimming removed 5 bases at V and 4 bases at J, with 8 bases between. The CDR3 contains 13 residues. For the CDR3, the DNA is TGTGCCAGCAGCAAGGGGATTAATGAAAAACTGTTTTTT. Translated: CASSKGINEKLFF.